The T cell receptor beta chain under discussion was sequenced for a study of T cell repertoires in cytomegalovirus infection. Study details: The public TCR beta signatures pointed to both CMV infection and matching HLA type. General study points: Cumulated frequencies of public TCR beta families served to identify carriers of CMV plus the relevant HLA.

This clonotype was picked up many times. Antigen unknown. One entry per CDR3 protein results from TCRdb running MiXCR on the reads. This sample has a few hundred thousand distinct CDR3 sequences; approximately 17% occur once, and the top ten carry roughly half. V gave up 5 bases and J gave up 2 bases, with 8 bases separating them. The CDR3 is made up of 13 amino acids. V and J are TRBV12-3 or TRBV12-4 and TRBJ2-3; D gene uncertain. Material: CD8+ T cells from PBMCs. The clonotype comes from a human donor in good health (CMV status not recorded). Some clones in this sample may be carry-over from other donors' samples. Here the CDR3 reads CASSMAPTDTQYF. CDR3 in DNA: TGTGCCAGCAGTATGGCTCCCACAGATACGCAGTATTTT.